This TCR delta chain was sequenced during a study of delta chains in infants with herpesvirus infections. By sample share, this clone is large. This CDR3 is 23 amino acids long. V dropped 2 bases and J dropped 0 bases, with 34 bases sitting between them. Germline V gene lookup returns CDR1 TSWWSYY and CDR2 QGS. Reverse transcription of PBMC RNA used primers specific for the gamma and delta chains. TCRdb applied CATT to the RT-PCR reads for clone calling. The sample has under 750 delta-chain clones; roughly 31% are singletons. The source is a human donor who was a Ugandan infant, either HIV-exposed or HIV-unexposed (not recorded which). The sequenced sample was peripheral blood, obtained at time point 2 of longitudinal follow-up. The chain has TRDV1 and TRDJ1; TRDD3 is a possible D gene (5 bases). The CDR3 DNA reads TGTGCTCTTGGGGAAGCCGTGCCTCAGAGCCTCATTTACTGGTTCTTATACACCGATAAACTCATCTTT. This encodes CALGEAVPQSLIYWFLYTDKLIF.